The 22 T cell receptor beta chains in this list originate from one sample, sequenced in a study of cytomegalovirus exposure and HLA in healthy donors. The PCR ran on 60 Vbeta and 13 Jbeta primers. Here immunoSEQ multiplex PCR was the method, and the copy in TCRdb shows in-frame clones only, minus some. The table shows almost 200,000 clones, with around 85% occurring only once. Specimen: PBMCs. The receptor source for this set is a woman aged 45-60 years in good health and CMV-seronegative.

CDR3 protein: CASSFSGRTYEQYF. The CDR3 DNA sequence: TGTGCCAGCAGTTTTAGCGGGAGAACCTACGAGCAGTACTTC. The chain uses TRBV27 and TRBJ2-7; 9 positions agree with TRBD2. J gave up 2 bases and V 3 bases, and 2 bases lay outside the gene matches. The CDR3 contains 14 residues. In germline, CDR1 is MNHEY, CDR2 SMNVEV (reference sequence).

Points on this clone: This same CDR3 is encoded by further DNA sequences in the sample. This rearrangement joins TRBV7-3 to TRBJ2-2; 11 bases are shared with TRBD2. CDR1 and CDR2 (germline): SGHTA, FQGTGA. This CDR3 is 17 amino acids long. V dropped 2 bases and J dropped 1; count of bases not matched to a gene: 3. The CDR3 coding sequence is TGTGCCAGCAGCTTACTAGCGGGAGGAATGAACACCGGGGAGCTGTTTTTT. Its translation is CASSLLAGGMNTGELFF.

V usage is TRBV4-1 and J usage is TRBJ1-2; perhaps TRBD1 as D (5 bases). The V gene's germline CDR1 is MGHRA and CDR2 YSYEKL. Trimming pared 1 base from V and 4 bases from J, leaving 13 bases between. The CDR3 contains 15 residues. The CDR3 nucleotides are TGCGCCAGCAGCCAAGTGCGGGACGTGATCTATGGCTACACCTTC. Its protein product is CASSQVRDVIYGYTF.

J is TRBJ2-7 and V is TRBV7-6; tentative D call: TRBD1 (6 bases). The CDR3 is 14 amino acids. Germline loops: CDR1 SGHVS, CDR2 FNYEAQ. Trimming shortened V by 5 bases and J by 1 base, and 12 bases separated the two germline ends. CDR3 DNA: TGTGCCAGCAGCCGTGCCGGGACATCCTACGAGCAGTACTTC. Amino acids: CASSRAGTSYEQYF.

The genes are TRBV5-4 and TRBJ2-7, with D uncertain. The germline CDR1 and CDR2 sequences are SGHNT and YYREEE (reference sequence). Between the trimmed V and J ends, which lost 4 bases and 2 bases, there was a span of 10 bases. This CDR3 is 13 amino acids long. CDR3 sequence: CASSLISTYEQYF. CDR3 coding DNA: TGTGCCAGCAGCCTTATCTCTACCTACGAGCAGTACTTC. The whole variable domain, filled in from reference TRBV5-4 and TRBJ2-7, reads ETGVTQSPTHLIKTRGQQVTLRCSSQSGHNTVSWYQQALGQGPQFIFQYYREEENGRGNFPPRFSGLQFPNYSSELNVNALELDDSALYLCASSLISTYEQYFGPGTRLTVT.

The V call is TRBV7-8, the J call TRBJ2-5; TRBD2 matches at 13 bases. This CDR3 spans 17 amino acids. V gave up 1 base and J gave up 3 bases; unmatched junction bases: 5. CDR1 SGHVS and CDR2 FQNEAQ come from the germline V gene. CDR3 coding DNA: TGTGCCAGCAGCTTAGAGTTAGGACTAGCGGGGGAAGAGACCCAGTACTTC. This gives the protein CASSLELGLAGEETQYF.

V usage is TRBV4-1 and J usage is TRBJ1-5; D is uncertain. The germline gives CDR1 MGHRA, CDR2 YSYEKL. The ends were cut back, 0 bases at V and 9 bases at J, with 15 bases in the middle. CDR3 length: 15 amino acids. CDR3 bases: TGCGCCAGCAGCCAAGATCAAGGGAGCCTTAGGCCCCAGCATTTT. This encodes CASSQDQGSLRPQHF.

The chain is built from TRBV28 and TRBJ2-1; 12 bases are shared with TRBD2. CDR1 is MDHEN and CDR2 is SYDVKM in the germline V gene. CDR3 size: 18 residues. The V and J ends lost 5 bases and 3 bases, in that order; junction bases with no gene match: 11. CDR3 residues: CASSPMGGTSGFYNEQFF. The CDR3 bases are TGTGCCAGCAGTCCGATGGGGGGGACTAGCGGGTTCTACAATGAGCAGTTCTTC.

The J gene is TRBJ1-1, the V gene TRBV7-2; D is unclear. The V gene's germline CDR1 is SGHTA and CDR2 FQGNSA. This CDR3 contains 15 residues. Trimming took off 3 bases at V and 0 bases at J, with 11 bases between the two ends. The DNA for the CDR3 is TGTGCCAGCAGCTTGAGCGTGAATATGAACACTGAAGCTTTCTTT. Its protein product is CASSLSVNMNTEAFF.

The V and J genes are TRBV4-3 and TRBJ2-1; D possibly corresponds to TRBD2 (5 bases). V dropped 1 base and J dropped 7 bases, with 14 bases sitting between them. The CDR3 runs to 15 residues. Germline CDR1 LGHNA, CDR2 YSLEER. CDR3: CASSQVKGLPNEQFF. The CDR3 DNA reads TGCGCCAGCAGCCAAGTGAAAGGACTCCCAAATGAGCAGTTCTTC.

The V call is TRBV14, the J call TRBJ2-1; 13 nucleotides align to TRBD2. Germline CDR1 is SGHDN and CDR2 is FVKESK. The V and J ends lost 4 bases and 8 bases, in that order; junction bases with no gene match: 8. CDR3 length: 16 residues. The CDR3 DNA reads as TGTGCCAGCAGCCTCTGGACTAGCGGGAGTAACGATGAGCAGTTCTTC. Amino acids: CASSLWTSGSNDEQFF. Full variable domain (rest looked up from reference TRBV14 and TRBJ2-1): EAGVTQFPSHSVIEKGQTVTLRCDPISGHDNLYWYRRVMGKEIKFLLHFVKESKQDESGMPNNRFLAERTGGTYSTLKVQPAELEDSGVYFCASSLWTSGSNDEQFFGPGTRLTVL.

In its sample, this clone was seen once. The rearrangement joins TRBV28 to TRBJ2-7; D possibly corresponds to TRBD2 (6 bases). This CDR3 has 15 residues. Looked up from germline, CDR1 is MDHEN and CDR2 is SYDVKM. Trimming pared 6 bases from V and 1 base from J, leaving 16 bases between. DNA for the CDR3: TGTGCCAGCAGCCATGAGGGACTCCTGTCCTACGAGCAGTACTTC. The encoded protein is CASSHEGLLSYEQYF.

The sample holds one count of this clone. This chain uses TRBV6-1 with TRBJ2-1; D gene ambiguous. CDR3 size: 14 residues. CDR1 and CDR2 from the germline V gene are MNHNS and SASEGT. Trimming left V 8 bases short and J 1 base short, with 12 bases between. DNA for the CDR3: TGTGCCAGCCTCTTGAGGCAGTCCTACAATGAGCAGTTCTTC. This codes for CASLLRQSYNEQFF.

The gene calls are TRBV7-2 and TRBJ1-4; 9 bases align to TRBD1. Per germline, CDR1 SGHTA and CDR2 FQGNSA. V was pared by 3 bases and J by 6 bases, with 8 bases of the junction left unmatched. The CDR3 runs to 16 residues. CDR3 bases: TGTGCCAGCAGCTTGCTATCACAGGGGGCGTATGAAAAACTGTTTTTT. It specifies CASSLLSQGAYEKLFF.

A note on this clone: An end of the junction differs from the germline gene, which may be a read error. The chain uses TRBV7-9 and TRBJ2-7; 8 bases are shared with TRBD1. This CDR3 spans 14 amino acids. Germline CDR1 reads SEHNR; CDR2 reads FQNEAQ (reference sequence). The CDR3 region is CSSSPGTGLYEQYF. In DNA, the CDR3 is TGTTCCAGCAGCCCCGGGACAGGCCTCTACGAGCAGTACTTC.

V is TRBV4-1 and J is TRBJ2-1, with D possibly matching TRBD2 (5 bases). The CDR3 is 17 amino acids. The V gene's germline CDR1 is MGHRA and CDR2 YSYEKL. With 0 bases removed from V and 0 bases from J, the gap between germline ends came to 12 bases. DNA of the CDR3: TGCGCCAGCAGCCAAGAGGGAGTGGGGAGCTCCTACAATGAGCAGTTCTTC. This codes for CASSQEGVGSSYNEQFF.

This clone appeared a single time. This rearrangement joins TRBV5-6 to TRBJ2-7, with 9 bases fitting TRBD1. There are 19 residues in the CDR3. Germline CDR1 reads SGHDT; CDR2 reads YYEEEE. The junction had 17 bases not matched to a gene; V was cut back by 3 bases and J by 1 base. The CDR3 coding sequence is TGTGCCAGCAGCTCGCAAACCGGGACAGGGACGTCAAAGTCCTACGAGCAGTACTTC. It specifies CASSSQTGTGTSKSYEQYF.

V usage is TRBV30 and J usage is TRBJ2-7; weak D call: TRBD2 (5 bases). The CDR3 sequence is 13 residues long. Trimming took 4 bases from V and 5 from J, leaving 15 bases between them. Germline assignment: CDR1 GTSNPN and CDR2 SVGIG (reference sequence). The CDR3 loop is CAWTPSGIHEQYF. In DNA, the CDR3 is TGTGCCTGGACCCCCTCGGGGATCCACGAGCAGTACTTC. Full variable domain (outside the CDR3, taken from reference TRBV30 and TRBJ2-7): SQTIHQWPATLVQPVGSPLSLECTVEGTSNPNLYWYRQAAGRGLQLLFYSVGIGQISSEVPQNLSASRPQDRQFILSSKKLLLSDSGFYLCAWTPSGIHEQYFGPGTRLTVT.

The chain is built from TRBV21-1 and TRBJ1-5; TRBD1 was called by the table and not checked on the DNA. TRBV21-1 is a documented pseudogene. This CDR3 comprises 15 residues. Here the CDR3 reads CASSKVNSNNQPQHF. The CDR3 bases are TGTGCCAGCAGCAAAGTTAACAGCAACAATCAGCCCCAGCATTTT.

The chain uses TRBV6-1 and TRBJ2-7; 9 positions agree with TRBD1. The CDR3 sequence is 13 residues long. Looked up from germline, CDR1 is MNHNS and CDR2 is SASEGT. The V segment lost 5 bases and the J segment 4 bases; nucleotides outside the gene matches: 3. The DNA for the CDR3 is TGTGCCAGCAGTAACAGGGGGCTTTACGAGCAGTACTTC. Translating it yields CASSNRGLYEQYF.

The chain couples TRBV5-1 to TRBJ2-3; TRBD2 matches at 7 bases. Germline V gives CDR1 SGHRS, CDR2 YFSETQ. The CDR3 has 15 amino acids. V lost 3 bases and J lost 1; bases outside the gene matches: 5. The CDR3 DNA reads as TGCGCCAGCAGCTCACGTACTAGCGGCACAGATACGCAGTATTTT. This codes for CASSSRTSGTDTQYF.

In this sample, this clone turned up a few times. The chain is built from TRBV11-2 and TRBJ2-1, with D unresolved. CDR1 is SGHAT, CDR2 FQNNGV, per germline. The V gene lost 1 base and the J gene lost 6 bases, with 7 bases spanning the gap. The length of the CDR3 is 13 residues. CDR3 residues: CASSLVPVNEQFF. The CDR3 nucleotides read TGTGCCAGCAGCTTAGTCCCGGTCAATGAGCAGTTCTTC.